A selection of T cell receptor beta chains follows, all from one sample in a study of T cell changes during pregnancy in multiple sclerosis. TCRdb's table, derived via immunoSEQ multiplex PCR, lists solely in-frame clones and lacks some. The sample holds roughly 60,000 clones, about nine tenths seen once. This specimen consisted of peripheral blood, obtained in the second trimester of pregnancy. These receptors came from a female donor with multiple sclerosis, enrolled in a pregnancy study. CDR3s include the opening cysteine and the closing phenylalanine or tryptophan. A D gene is named only where the DNA matches it firmly. Part of the rows lack a size; the others show once, few, many or a class for expanded clones.

16	once	TRBV11-2	TRBD1	TRBJ1-4	CASSQRTGATNEKLFF	TGTGCCAGCAGCCAAAGGACAGGGGCAACTAATGAAAAACTGTTTTTT
13	once	TRBV4-1	.	TRBJ2-1	CASSQKLYNEQFF	TGCGCCAGCAGCCAAAAACTTTACAATGAGCAGTTCTTC
12	.	TRBV7-8	.	TRBJ1-1	CASTSSDTEAFF	TGTGCCAGCACCTCTTCCGACACTGAAGCTTTCTTT
15	.	TRBV5-1	.	TRBJ2-3	CASSSNRDSTDTQYF	TGCGCCAGCAGTTCCAACAGGGATAGCACAGATACGCAGTATTTT
15	few	TRBV4-1	.	TRBJ2-4	CASSQGLSGKNIQYF	TGCGCCAGCAGCCAAGGGTTGTCCGGCAAAAACATTCAGTACTTC
19	.	TRBV5-1	TRBD2	TRBJ2-1	CASSPGLAGHTISYNEQFF	TGCGCCAGCAGCCCTGGACTAGCGGGACATACGATCTCCTACAATGAGCAGTTCTTC
14	.	TRBV10-1	TRBD1	TRBJ2-3	CASSGDRTTDTQYF	TGCGCCAGCAGTGGGGACAGGACCACAGATACGCAGTATTTT
12	.	TRBV6-1	.	TRBJ1-5	CASSEPYQPQHF	TGTGCCAGCAGTGAACCCTATCAGCCCCAGCATTTT
14	.	TRBV7-3	TRBD2	TRBJ2-1	CASSIGTNHNEQFF	TGTGCCAGCAGCATAGGGACTAATCACAATGAGCAGTTCTTC
15	.	TRBV5-4	TRBD2	TRBJ2-7	CASSLGLAGEYEQYF	TGTGCCAGCAGCTTGGGGCTAGCGGGAGAGTACGAGCAGTACTTC